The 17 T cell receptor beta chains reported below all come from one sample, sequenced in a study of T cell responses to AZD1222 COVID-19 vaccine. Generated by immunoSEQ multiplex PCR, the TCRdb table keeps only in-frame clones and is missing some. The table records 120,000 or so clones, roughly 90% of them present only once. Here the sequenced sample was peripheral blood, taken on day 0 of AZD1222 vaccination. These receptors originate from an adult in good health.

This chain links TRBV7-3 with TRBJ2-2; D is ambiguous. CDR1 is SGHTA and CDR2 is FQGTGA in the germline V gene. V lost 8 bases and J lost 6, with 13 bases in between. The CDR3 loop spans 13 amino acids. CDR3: CASGRGGAGELFF. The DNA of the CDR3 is TGTGCCAGCGGCAGAGGTGGCGCCGGGGAGCTGTTTTTT.

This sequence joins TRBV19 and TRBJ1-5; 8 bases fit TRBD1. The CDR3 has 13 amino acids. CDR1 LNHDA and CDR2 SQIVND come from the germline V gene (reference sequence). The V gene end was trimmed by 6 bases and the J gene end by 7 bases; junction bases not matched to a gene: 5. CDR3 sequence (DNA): TGTGCCAGTAGAGGGACAGGAGGGCAGCCCCAGCATTTT. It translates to CASRGTGGQPQHF.

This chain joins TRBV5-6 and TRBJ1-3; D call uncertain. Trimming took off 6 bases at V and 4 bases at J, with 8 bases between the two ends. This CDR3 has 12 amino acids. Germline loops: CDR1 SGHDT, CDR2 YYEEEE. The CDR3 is CASTLGGNTIYF. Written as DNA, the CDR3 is TGTGCCAGCACTCTAGGAGGAAACACCATATATTTT.

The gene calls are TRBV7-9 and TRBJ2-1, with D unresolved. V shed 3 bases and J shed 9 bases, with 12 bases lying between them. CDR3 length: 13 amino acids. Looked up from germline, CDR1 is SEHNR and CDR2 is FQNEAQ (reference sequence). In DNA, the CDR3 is TGTGCCAGCAGCTTCCGAGAATGGGGTGAGCAGTTCTTC. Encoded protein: CASSFREWGEQFF.

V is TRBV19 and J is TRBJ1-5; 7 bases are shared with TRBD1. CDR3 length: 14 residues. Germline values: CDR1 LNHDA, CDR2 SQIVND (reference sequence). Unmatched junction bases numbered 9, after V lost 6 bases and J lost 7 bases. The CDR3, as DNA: TGTGCCAGTAGGCCTGACAGGGCCGTGCAGCCCCAGCATTTT. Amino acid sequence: CASRPDRAVQPQHF.

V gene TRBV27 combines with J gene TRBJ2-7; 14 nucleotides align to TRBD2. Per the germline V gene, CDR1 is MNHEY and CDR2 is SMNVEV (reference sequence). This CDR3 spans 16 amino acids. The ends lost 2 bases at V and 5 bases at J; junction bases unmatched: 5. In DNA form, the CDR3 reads TGTGCCAGCAGTTTAGGGACTAGCGGGGGTTCCGACGAGCAGTACTTC. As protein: CASSLGTSGGSDEQYF.

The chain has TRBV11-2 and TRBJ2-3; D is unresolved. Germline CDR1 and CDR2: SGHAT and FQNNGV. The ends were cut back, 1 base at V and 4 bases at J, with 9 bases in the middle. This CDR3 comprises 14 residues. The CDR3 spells CASSLVPGADTQYF. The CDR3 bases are TGTGCCAGCAGCTTAGTCCCGGGTGCAGATACGCAGTATTTT.

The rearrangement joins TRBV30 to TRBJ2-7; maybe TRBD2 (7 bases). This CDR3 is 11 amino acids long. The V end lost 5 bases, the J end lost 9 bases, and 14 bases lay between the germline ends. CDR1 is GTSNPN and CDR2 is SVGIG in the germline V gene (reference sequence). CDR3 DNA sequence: TGTGCCTGGGCTAAGGGGGAGGGGCAGTACTTC. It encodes CAWAKGEGQYF.

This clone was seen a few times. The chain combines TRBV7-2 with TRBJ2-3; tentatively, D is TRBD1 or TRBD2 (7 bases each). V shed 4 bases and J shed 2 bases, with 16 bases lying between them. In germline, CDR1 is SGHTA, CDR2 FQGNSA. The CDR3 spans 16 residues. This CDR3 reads CASSSRGGAATDTQYF. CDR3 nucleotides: TGTGCCAGCAGCTCCAGGGGGGGAGCGGCCACAGATACGCAGTATTTT.

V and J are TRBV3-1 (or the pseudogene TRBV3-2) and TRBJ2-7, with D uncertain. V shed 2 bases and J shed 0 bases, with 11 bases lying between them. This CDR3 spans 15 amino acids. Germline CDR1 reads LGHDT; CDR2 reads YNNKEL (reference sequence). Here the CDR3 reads CASSQSGSSSYEQYF. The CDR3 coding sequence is TGTGCCAGCAGCCAAAGTGGGTCTAGCTCCTACGAGCAGTACTTC.

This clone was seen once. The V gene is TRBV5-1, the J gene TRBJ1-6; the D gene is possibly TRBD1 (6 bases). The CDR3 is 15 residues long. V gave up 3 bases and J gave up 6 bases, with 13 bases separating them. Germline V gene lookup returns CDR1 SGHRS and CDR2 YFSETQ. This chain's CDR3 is CASSSPQGPNSPLHF. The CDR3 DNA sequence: TGCGCCAGCAGCTCGCCACAGGGCCCTAATTCACCCCTCCACTTT.

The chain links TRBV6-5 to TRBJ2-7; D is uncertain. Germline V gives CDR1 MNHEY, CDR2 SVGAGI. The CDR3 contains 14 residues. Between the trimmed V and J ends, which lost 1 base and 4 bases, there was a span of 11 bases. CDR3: CASSYFTTGYEQYF. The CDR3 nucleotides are TGTGCCAGCAGTTACTTTACTACGGGTTACGAGCAGTACTTC.

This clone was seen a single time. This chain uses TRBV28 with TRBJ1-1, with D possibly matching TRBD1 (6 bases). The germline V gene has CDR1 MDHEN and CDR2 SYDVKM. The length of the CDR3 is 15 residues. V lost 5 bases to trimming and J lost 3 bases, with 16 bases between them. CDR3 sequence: CASSRAGAPDTEAFF. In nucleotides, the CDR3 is TGTGCCAGCAGTCGGGCAGGGGCCCCTGACACTGAAGCTTTCTTT.

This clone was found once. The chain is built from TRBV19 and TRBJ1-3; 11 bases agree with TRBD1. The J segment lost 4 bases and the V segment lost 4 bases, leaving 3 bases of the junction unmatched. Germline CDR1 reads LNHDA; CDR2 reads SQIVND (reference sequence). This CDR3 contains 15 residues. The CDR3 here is CASSTRTGGGNTIYF. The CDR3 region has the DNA TGTGCCAGTAGTACCCGGACAGGGGGCGGAAACACCATATATTTT.

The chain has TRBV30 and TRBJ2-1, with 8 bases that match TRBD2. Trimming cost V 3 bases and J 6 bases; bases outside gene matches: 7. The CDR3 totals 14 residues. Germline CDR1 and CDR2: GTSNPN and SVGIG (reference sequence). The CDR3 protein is CAWSPGLEINEQFF. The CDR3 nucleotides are TGTGCCTGGAGCCCGGGACTAGAAATCAATGAGCAGTTCTTC.

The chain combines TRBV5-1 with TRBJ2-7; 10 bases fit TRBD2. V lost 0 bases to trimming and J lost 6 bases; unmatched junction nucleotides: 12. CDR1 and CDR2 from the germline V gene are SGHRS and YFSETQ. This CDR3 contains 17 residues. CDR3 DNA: TGCGCCAGCAGCTTGGCCCTCTCTAGCGGGAGACGCGTCGAGCAGTACTTC. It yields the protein CASSLALSSGRRVEQYF. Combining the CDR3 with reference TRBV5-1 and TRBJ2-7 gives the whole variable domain KAGVTQTPRYLIKTRGQQVTLSCSPISGHRSVSWYQQTPGQGLQFLFEYFSETQRNKGNFPGRFSGRQFSNSRSEMNVSTLELGDSALYLCASSLALSSGRRVEQYFGPGTRLTVT.

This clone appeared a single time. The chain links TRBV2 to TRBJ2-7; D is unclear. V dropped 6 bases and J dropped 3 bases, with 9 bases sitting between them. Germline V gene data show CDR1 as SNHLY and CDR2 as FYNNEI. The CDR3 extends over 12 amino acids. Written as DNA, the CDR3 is TGTGCCAGCAGGGTAGGGCTCTACGAGCAGTACTTC. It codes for CASRVGLYEQYF. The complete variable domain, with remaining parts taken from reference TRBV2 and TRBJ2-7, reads EPEVTQTPSHQVTQMGQEVILRCVPISNHLYFYWYRQILGQKVEFLVSFYNNEISEKSEIFDDQFSVERPDGSNFTLKIRSTKLEDSAMYFCASRVGLYEQYFGPGTRLTVT.